The 17 T cell receptor beta chains given below trace back to one sample, sequenced in a study of CD8 T cells in ankylosing spondylitis (dated by TCRdb to 2015 to 2018). Libraries came from 5' RACE. The reads were generated on an Illumina HiSeq 2500. TCRdb reran the public reads through fastp at Q25 and MiXCR, keeping productive beta chains. Each CDR3 protein appears once, grouped with its most common genes and DNA. Here the sample has under 300,000 distinct CDR3 sequences; over 15% occur a single time. The biggest ten clones account for around 32% of the sample. What was sequenced was blood, either unsorted or a sorted T cell fraction (not recorded which). The origin of the receptors is a male donor with ankylosing spondylitis or in good health (not recorded which).

Only a few counts were recorded for this clonotype. The rearrangement joins TRBV29-1 to TRBJ2-3; weak D call: TRBD2 (5 bases). Trimming stripped 2 bases from V and 5 bases from J, with 20 bases between. This CDR3 is built from 16 residues. Germline values: CDR1 SQVTM, CDR2 ANQGSEA. For the CDR3, the DNA is TGCAGCGTTGAAAGTCGGCTAGCCGTGAGCGGAGATACGCAGTATTTT. Translated, it gives CSVESRLAVSGDTQYF.

This clonotype has at least ten counts. The chain is built from TRBV7-3 and TRBJ2-3; D is uncertain. The CDR3 totals 13 residues. CDR1 SGHTA and CDR2 FQGTGA come from the germline V gene. The V end lost 0 bases, the J end lost 3 bases, and 4 bases lay between the germline ends. The CDR3 reads CASSLTETDTQYF. CDR3 nucleotides: TGTGCCAGCAGCTTAACCGAGACAGATACGCAGTATTTT.

This clonotype was found a few times. The chain is built from TRBV27 and TRBJ2-1; TRBD1 matches 8 bases. CDR1 is MNHEY and CDR2 is SMNVEV in the germline V gene (reference sequence). This CDR3 has 13 amino acids. The junction had 3 bases not matched to a gene; V was cut back by 5 bases and J by 6 bases. The CDR3 is CASSTGTGNEQFF. The CDR3 nucleotides read TGTGCCAGCAGTACTGGGACAGGCAATGAGCAGTTCTTC.

Ten or more counts support this clonotype. The rearrangement joins TRBV4-1 to TRBJ2-7; TRBD1 aligns across 8 bases. This CDR3 comprises 16 residues. The V and J ends lost 4 bases and 9 bases, in that order; junction bases with no gene match: 17. The germline V gene has CDR1 MGHRA and CDR2 YSYEKL. The DNA of the CDR3 is TGCGCCAGCAGCCCACTTTCGGACAGGGATATGGTGGGGCAGTACTTC. Translating it yields CASSPLSDRDMVGQYF.

The chain couples TRBV19 to TRBJ1-1; TRBD1 might be the D (5 bases). V was trimmed by 5 bases and J by 0 bases, leaving 13 bases between them. From germline, CDR1 is LNHDA and CDR2 SQIVND (reference sequence). This CDR3 comprises 15 residues. CDR3 residues: CASSSSGALNTEAFF. The CDR3 bases are TGTGCCAGTAGTTCCTCCGGGGCTCTGAACACTGAAGCTTTCTTT.

This clonotype was picked up many times. The chain links TRBV4-2 to TRBJ2-7; TRBD2 matches 8 bases. Germline loops: CDR1 LGHNA, CDR2 YNFKEQ. V lost 3 bases to trimming and J lost 2 bases; unmatched junction nucleotides: 0. The CDR3 length is 13 residues. CDR3 sequence: CASSQGLAYEQYF. The CDR3 DNA follows: TGTGCCAGCAGCCAGGGACTAGCCTACGAGCAGTACTTC.

This clonotype was seen a handful of times. This chain uses TRBV3-1 with TRBJ2-1, with D possibly matching TRBD1 (6 bases). The CDR3 runs 13 residues. Trimming cost V 4 bases and J 7 bases, with 11 bases left between them. Germline CDR1 LGHDT, CDR2 YNNKEL (reference sequence). In nucleotides, the CDR3 is TGTGCCAGCAGCCCAGTCCAGGGGAATGAGCAGTTCTTC. Encoded protein: CASSPVQGNEQFF.

This clonotype came up many times. The V gene is TRBV5-6, the J gene TRBJ2-5; D perhaps matches TRBD2 (6 bases). The CDR3 extends over 14 amino acids. V was cut by 3 bases and J by 2 bases, with 11 bases left in between. Germline loops: CDR1 SGHDT, CDR2 YYEEEE. In DNA form, the CDR3 reads TGTGCCAGCAGCTGGACTATTAGGCAAGAGACCCAGTACTTC. Residues: CASSWTIRQETQYF.

This clonotype was detected a few times. The rearrangement links TRBV20-1 to TRBJ2-7; TRBD2 aligns across 11 bases. This CDR3 has 14 residues. Per the germline V gene, CDR1 is DFQATT and CDR2 is SNEGSKA (reference sequence). V was clipped by 5 bases and J by 6 bases; unmatched bases: 9. CDR3 sequence (DNA): TGCAGTGCTGACATACTAGCGGGAGTCGGCGAGCAGTACTTC. Translation: CSADILAGVGEQYF.

V and J are TRBV12-3 or TRBV12-4 and TRBJ2-1; 9 bases match TRBD2. The ends lost 7 bases at V and 5 bases at J; junction bases unmatched: 9. The CDR3 has 15 amino acids. This CDR3 reads CASIRETSGNNEQFF. In nucleotides, the CDR3 is TGTGCCAGCATTCGTGAGACTAGCGGAAACAATGAGCAGTTCTTC.

This chain uses TRBV29-1 with TRBJ2-1, with 13 nucleotides matching TRBD2. This CDR3 has 16 residues. The germline gives CDR1 SQVTM, CDR2 ANQGSEA. Trimming at V came to 6 bases and at J to 4 bases, leaving 9 bases not matched to a gene. The CDR3 reads CSVQLAGGPGYNEQFF. In DNA, the CDR3 is TGCAGCGTCCAACTAGCGGGAGGGCCAGGGTACAATGAGCAGTTCTTC.

This clonotype was observed a handful of times. The chain joins TRBV7-2 to TRBJ2-2, with 9 positions matching TRBD2. The germline V gene has CDR1 SGHTA and CDR2 FQGNSA. The CDR3 runs 17 residues. The V and J ends lost 1 base and 6 bases, in that order; junction bases with no gene match: 9. DNA for the CDR3: TGTGCCAGCAGCTTAGTCGGAGCTAGCGGGACGGCCGGGGAGCTGTTTTTT. Translating it yields CASSLVGASGTAGELFF.

In regard to this clonotype: A much more abundant neighbour one base away suggests this may be a read error. V and J are TRBV10-3 and TRBJ2-7; D is unclear. There are 14 residues in the CDR3. Per the germline V gene, CDR1 is ENHRY and CDR2 is SYGVKD. CDR3 in amino acids: CPISEDSHYYEQYF. In nucleotides, the CDR3 is TGTCCCATCAGTGAAGACTCGCATTACTACGAGCAGTACTTC.

This clonotype was recorded a few times. The J gene is TRBJ2-1, the V gene TRBV6-5; 16 nucleotides line up with TRBD2. Germline trimming cut 2 bases from V and 9 bases from J; bases unmatched to any gene: 10. This CDR3 region has 18 residues. The germline V gene has CDR1 MNHEY and CDR2 SVGAGI. The CDR3 nucleotides are TGTGCCAGCAGTTACGGGACTAGCGGGAGGGTCCCCTCGGGTGAGCAGTTCTTC. Protein: CASSYGTSGRVPSGEQFF.

The rearrangement uses TRBV4-1 and TRBJ2-5; D ambiguous. Germline CDR1 reads MGHRA; CDR2 reads YSYEKL. The CDR3 sequence is 13 residues long. The V gene lost 3 bases and the J gene lost 0 bases, with 5 bases spanning the gap. The CDR3 sequence is CASSHRDQETQYF. The CDR3 nucleotides read TGCGCCAGCAGCCACCGGGACCAAGAGACCCAGTACTTC.

The V call is TRBV5-1, the J call TRBJ2-1; D unclear. CDR3 length equals 15 residues. With 4 bases removed from V and 0 bases from J, the gap between germline ends came to 11 bases. The germline V gene has CDR1 SGHRS and CDR2 YFSETQ. In DNA form, the CDR3 reads TGCGCCAGCAGCCTTCCGGCAGTCTCCTACAATGAGCAGTTCTTC. This codes for CASSLPAVSYNEQFF.

The chain links TRBV3-1 to TRBJ2-7; 8 positions agree with TRBD1. The CDR3 spans 15 residues. With 4 bases clipped from V and 3 bases from J, the junction kept 8 bases outside the gene matches. Per the germline V gene, CDR1 is LGHDT and CDR2 is YNNKEL (reference sequence). Here the CDR3 DNA reads TGTGCCAGCAGCCCATCGGGACAGGACTTCTACGAGCAGTACTTC. This sequence encodes CASSPSGQDFYEQYF.